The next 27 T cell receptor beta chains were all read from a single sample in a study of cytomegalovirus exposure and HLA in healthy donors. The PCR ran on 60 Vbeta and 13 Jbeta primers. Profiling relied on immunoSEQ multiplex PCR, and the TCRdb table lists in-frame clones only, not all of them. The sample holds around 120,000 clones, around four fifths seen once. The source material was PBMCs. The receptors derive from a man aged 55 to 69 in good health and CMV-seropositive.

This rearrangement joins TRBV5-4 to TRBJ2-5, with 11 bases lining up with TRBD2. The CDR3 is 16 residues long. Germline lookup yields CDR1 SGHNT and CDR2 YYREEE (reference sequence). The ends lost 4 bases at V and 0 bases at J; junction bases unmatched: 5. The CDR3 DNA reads TGTGCCAGCAGCAGGGGACTAGCGGCCAACCAAGAGACCCAGTACTTC. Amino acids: CASSRGLAANQETQYF. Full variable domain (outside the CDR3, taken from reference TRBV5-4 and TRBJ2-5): ETGVTQSPTHLIKTRGQQVTLRCSSQSGHNTVSWYQQALGQGPQFIFQYYREEENGRGNFPPRFSGLQFPNYSSELNVNALELDDSALYLCASSRGLAANQETQYFGPGTRLLVL.

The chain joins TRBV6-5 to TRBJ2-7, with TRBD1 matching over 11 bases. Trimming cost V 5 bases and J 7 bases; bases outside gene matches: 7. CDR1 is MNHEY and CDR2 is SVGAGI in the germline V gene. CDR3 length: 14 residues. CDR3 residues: CASSPGTGGWEQYF. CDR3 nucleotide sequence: TGTGCCAGCAGTCCCGGGACAGGGGGTTGGGAGCAGTACTTC.

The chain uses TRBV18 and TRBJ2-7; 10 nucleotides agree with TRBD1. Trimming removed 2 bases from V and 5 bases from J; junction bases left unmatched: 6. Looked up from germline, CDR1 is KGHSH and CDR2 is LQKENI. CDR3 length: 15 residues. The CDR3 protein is CASSPDLTGGDEQYF. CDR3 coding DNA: TGTGCCAGCTCACCAGATTTGACAGGGGGCGACGAGCAGTACTTC.

The DNA of the CDR3 is TGTGCCAGCAGAGGGGGACGTTACTACGAGCAGTACTTC. It encodes CASRGGRYYEQYF. The chain combines TRBV11-2 with TRBJ2-5, with a tentative D call TRBD1 (6 bases). The DNA end is more similar to TRBJ2-7, so the J call may be wrong. The CDR3 has 13 residues. The germline V gene has CDR1 SGHAT and CDR2 FQNNGV.

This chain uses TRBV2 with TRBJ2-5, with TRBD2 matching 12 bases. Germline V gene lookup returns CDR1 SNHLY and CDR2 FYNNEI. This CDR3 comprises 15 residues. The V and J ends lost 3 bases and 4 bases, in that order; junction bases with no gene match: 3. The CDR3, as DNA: TGTGCCAGCAGTGATCTAGCGGGAGGGCCAGAGACCCAGTACTTC. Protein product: CASSDLAGGPETQYF.

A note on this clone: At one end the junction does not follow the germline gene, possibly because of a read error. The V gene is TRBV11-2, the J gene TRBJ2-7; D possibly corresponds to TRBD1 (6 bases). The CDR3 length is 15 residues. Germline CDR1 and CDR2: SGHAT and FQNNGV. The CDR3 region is CAGSSPPRGFYEQYF. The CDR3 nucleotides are TGTGCCGGCAGCTCCCCGCCGAGGGGGTTCTACGAGCAGTACTTC.

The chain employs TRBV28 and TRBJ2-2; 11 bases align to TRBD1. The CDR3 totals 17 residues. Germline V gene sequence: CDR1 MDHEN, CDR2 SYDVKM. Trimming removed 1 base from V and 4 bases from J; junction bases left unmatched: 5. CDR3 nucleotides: TGTGCCAGCAGTTTATTGAGAGGGACAGGGGGCACCGGGGAGCTGTTTTTT. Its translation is CASSLLRGTGGTGELFF.

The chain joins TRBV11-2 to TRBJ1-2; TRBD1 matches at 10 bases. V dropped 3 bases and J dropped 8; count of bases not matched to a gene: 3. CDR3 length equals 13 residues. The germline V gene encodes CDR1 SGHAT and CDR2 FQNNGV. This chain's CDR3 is CASSFDRGLGYTF. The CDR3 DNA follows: TGTGCCAGCAGCTTTGACAGGGGGCTAGGCTACACCTTC.

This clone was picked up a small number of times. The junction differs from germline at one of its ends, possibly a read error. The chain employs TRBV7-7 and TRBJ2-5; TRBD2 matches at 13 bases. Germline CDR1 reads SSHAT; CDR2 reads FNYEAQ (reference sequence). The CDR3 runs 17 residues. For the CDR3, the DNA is TGTGCTAGCAGCTTAGCGGGACTAGCGGGGCGTACAGAGACCCAGTACTTC. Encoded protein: CASSLAGLAGRTETQYF.

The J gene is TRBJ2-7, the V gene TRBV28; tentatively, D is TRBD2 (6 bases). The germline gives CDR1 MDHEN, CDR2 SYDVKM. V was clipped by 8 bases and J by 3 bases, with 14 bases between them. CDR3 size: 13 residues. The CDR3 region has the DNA TGTGCCAGCGCGCCGGGGGTTAACTACGAGCAGTACTTC. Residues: CASAPGVNYEQYF.

DNA of the CDR3: TGCGCCAGCAGTGAGCCGGGAAAGCCCCAGCATTTT. As protein: CASSEPGKPQHF. V gene TRBV10-1 combines with J gene TRBJ1-5; D is ambiguous. Germline V CDR1 and CDR2: WNHNN, SYGVQD (reference sequence). The V end lost 2 bases, the J end lost 8 bases, and 7 bases lay between the germline ends. This CDR3 spans 12 amino acids.

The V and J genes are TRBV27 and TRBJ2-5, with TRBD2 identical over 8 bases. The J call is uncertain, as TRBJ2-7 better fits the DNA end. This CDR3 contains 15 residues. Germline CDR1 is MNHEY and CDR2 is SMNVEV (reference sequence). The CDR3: CASSLRGLDTHEQYF. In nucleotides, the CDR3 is TGTGCCAGCAGTTTAAGGGGACTAGATACCCACGAGCAGTACTTC.

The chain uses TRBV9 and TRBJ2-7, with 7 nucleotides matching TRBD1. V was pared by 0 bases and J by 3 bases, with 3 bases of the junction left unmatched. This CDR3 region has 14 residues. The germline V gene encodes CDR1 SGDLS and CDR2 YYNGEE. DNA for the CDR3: TGTGCCAGCAGCGTAGCACAGGGGAGCTACGAGCAGTACTTC. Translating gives CASSVAQGSYEQYF.

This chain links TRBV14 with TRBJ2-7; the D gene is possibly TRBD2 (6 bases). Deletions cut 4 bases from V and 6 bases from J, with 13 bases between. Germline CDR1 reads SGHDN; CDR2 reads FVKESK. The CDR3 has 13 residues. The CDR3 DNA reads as TGTGCCAGCAGCCCCGGGACTCTCACCGAGCAGTACTTC. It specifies CASSPGTLTEQYF. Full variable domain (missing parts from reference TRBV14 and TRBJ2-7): EAGVTQFPSHSVIEKGQTVTLRCDPISGHDNLYWYRRVMGKEIKFLLHFVKESKQDESGMPNNRFLAERTGGTYSTLKVQPAELEDSGVYFCASSPGTLTEQYFGPGTRLTVT.

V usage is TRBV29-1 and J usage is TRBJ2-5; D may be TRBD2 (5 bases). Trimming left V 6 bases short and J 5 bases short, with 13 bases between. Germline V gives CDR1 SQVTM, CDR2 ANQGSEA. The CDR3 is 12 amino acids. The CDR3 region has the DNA TGCAGCGTGGACGAGGGCGGCGAGACCCAGTACTTC. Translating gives CSVDEGGETQYF.

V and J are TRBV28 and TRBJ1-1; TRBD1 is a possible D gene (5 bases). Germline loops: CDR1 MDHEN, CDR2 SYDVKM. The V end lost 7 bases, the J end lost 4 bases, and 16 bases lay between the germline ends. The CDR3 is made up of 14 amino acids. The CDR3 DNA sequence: TGTGCCAGCACCTTACAGGAGATGGGCACTGAAGCTTTCTTT. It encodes CASTLQEMGTEAFF.

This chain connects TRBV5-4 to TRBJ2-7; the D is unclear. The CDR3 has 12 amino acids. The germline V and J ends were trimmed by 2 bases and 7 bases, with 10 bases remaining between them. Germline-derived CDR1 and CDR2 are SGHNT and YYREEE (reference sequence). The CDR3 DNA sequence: TGTGCCAGCAGCTTCCCCAATCGGGAGCAGTACTTC. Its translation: CASSFPNREQYF.

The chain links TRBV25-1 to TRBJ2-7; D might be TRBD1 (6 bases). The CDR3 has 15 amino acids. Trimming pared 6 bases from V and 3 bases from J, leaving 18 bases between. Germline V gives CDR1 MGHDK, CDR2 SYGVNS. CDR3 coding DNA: TGTGCCAGCAGGGGGGTAGGCAGGGGAGACTACGAGCAGTACTTC. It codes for CASRGVGRGDYEQYF.

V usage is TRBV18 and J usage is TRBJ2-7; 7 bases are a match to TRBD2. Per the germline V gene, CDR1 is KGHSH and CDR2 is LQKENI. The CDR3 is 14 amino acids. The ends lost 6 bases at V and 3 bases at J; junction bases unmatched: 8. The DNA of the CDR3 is TGTGCCAGCTCGGCCCTTGGGGGGGGCTACGAGCAGTACTTC. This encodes CASSALGGGYEQYF. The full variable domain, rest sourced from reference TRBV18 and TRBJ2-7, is NAGVMQNPRHLVRRRGQEARLRCSPMKGHSHVYWYRQLPEEGLKFMVYLQKENIIDESGMPKERFSAEFPKEGPSILRIQQVVRGDSAAYFCASSALGGGYEQYFGPGTRLTVT.

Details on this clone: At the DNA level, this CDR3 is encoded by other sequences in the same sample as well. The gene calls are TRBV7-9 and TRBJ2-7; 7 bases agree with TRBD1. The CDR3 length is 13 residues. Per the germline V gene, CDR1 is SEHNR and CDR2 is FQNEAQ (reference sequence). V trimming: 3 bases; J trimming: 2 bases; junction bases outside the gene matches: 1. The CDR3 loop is CASSFTGAYEQYF. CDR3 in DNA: TGTGCCAGCAGCTTCACAGGGGCCTACGAGCAGTACTTC.

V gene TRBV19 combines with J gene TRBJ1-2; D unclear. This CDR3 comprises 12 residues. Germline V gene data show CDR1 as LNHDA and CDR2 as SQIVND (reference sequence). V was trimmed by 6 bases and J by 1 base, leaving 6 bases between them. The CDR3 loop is CASSASNYGYTF. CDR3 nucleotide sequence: TGTGCCAGTAGCGCCAGTAACTATGGCTACACCTTC.

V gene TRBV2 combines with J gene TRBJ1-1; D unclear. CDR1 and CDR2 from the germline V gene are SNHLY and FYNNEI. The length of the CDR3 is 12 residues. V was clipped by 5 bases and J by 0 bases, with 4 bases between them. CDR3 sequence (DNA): TGTGCCAGCAGTCTAATGAACACTGAAGCTTTCTTT. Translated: CASSLMNTEAFF.

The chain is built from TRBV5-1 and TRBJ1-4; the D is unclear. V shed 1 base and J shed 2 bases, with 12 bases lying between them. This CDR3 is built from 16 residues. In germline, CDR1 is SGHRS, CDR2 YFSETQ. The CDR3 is CASSLSQVSTNEKLFF. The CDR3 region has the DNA TGCGCCAGCAGCTTGTCTCAGGTTTCGACTAATGAAAAACTGTTTTTT.

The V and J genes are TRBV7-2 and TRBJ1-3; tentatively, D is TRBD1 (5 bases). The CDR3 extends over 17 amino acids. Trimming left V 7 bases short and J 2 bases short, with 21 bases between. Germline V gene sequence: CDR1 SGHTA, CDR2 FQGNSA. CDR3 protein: CASNIARGKGPGNTIYF. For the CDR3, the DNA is TGTGCCAGCAACATAGCCCGGGGGAAGGGACCTGGAAACACCATATATTTT.

The CDR3 sequence: CASTGVVGSTDTQYF. The CDR3 region has the DNA TGTGCCAGCACCGGGGTAGTAGGGAGCACAGATACGCAGTATTTT. This chain uses TRBV5-4 with TRBJ2-3; D possibly corresponds to TRBD2 (5 bases). This CDR3 is built from 15 residues. V lost 6 bases, J lost 0 bases, and 14 bases lay in between. CDR1 is SGHNT and CDR2 is YYREEE in the germline V gene (reference sequence).

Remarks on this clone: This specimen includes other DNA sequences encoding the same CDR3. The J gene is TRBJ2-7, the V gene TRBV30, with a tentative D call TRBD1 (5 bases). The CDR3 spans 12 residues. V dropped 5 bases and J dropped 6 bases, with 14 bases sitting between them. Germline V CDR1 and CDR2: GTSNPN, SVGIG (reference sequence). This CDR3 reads CAWAGQVGEQYF. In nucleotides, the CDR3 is TGTGCCTGGGCAGGGCAGGTGGGCGAGCAGTACTTC.

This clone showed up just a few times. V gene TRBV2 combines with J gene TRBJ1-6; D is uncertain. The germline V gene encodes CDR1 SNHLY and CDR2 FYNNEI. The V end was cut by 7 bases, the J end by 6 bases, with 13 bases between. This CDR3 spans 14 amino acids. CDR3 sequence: CASNKQQTNSPLHF. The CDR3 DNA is TGTGCCAGCAACAAACAGCAAACTAATTCACCCCTCCACTTT.